This entry concerns a single TCR beta chain. The data are from a study of blood T cell repertoires in COVID-19. Under the authors' procedure: How many nucleated cells were present was estimated from reference gene primer amplification. Sequenced by immunoSEQ multiplex PCR; TCRdb stores in-frame clones only, minus some. V and J calls plus clone size are reproduced from that table; the DNA served to infer D and trimming. Here the sample spans some 100,000 clones, 80% to 90% being singletons. Participant reports of clinical history set cohort assignment. Sequencing was done on a sample of PBMCs or T cells enriched from blood (not recorded which). The receptor was derived from a woman in her 50s who had recovered from COVID-19.

CDR3 protein: CASSITGELFF. In nucleotides, the CDR3 is TGTGCCAGCAGTATCACCGGGGAGCTGTTTTTT. The chain joins TRBV7-3 to TRBJ2-2; D remains unclear. The CDR3 loop spans 11 amino acids. Trimming cost V 6 bases and J 4 bases, with 3 bases left between them. Germline V lookup: CDR1 SGHTA, CDR2 FQGTGA.